The entry below gives a single TCR beta chain sequence along with its context. These data belong to a study of blood T cell repertoires in COVID-19. Study-level information: PBMCs, B-cell-depleted T cells, or T cells provided the cDNA or gDNA that made up the material.

In the original analysis: For nucleated cells, counts were estimated from reference gene primer amplification. Method: immunoSEQ multiplex PCR; TCRdb's copy keeps in-frame clones and lacks some. V, J and clone size are those of that table, while D and trimming were read from the DNA. The sample has a few hundred thousand clones; 80% to 90% are singletons. CDR1 is MNHEY and CDR2 is SVGAGI in the germline V gene. The junction had 4 bases not matched to a gene; V was cut back by 8 bases and J by 1 base. The CDR3 spans 14 residues. Recovered status applied to Cohort 3 donors who had two consecutive negative PCRs. It also applied to those with clearance or with symptom resolution.

V usage is TRBV6-5 and J usage is TRBJ2-3, with TRBD1 matching over 9 bases. Specimen: PBMCs or T cells enriched from blood (not recorded which). The sequence came from a woman in her forties or fifties who had recovered from COVID-19. The CDR3 DNA reads TGTGCCAGCTGCAGGACAGGGGGCACAGATACGCAGTATTTT. Amino acids: CASCRTGGTDTQYF.